The entry below gives a single T cell receptor (beta chain) sequence along with its context. A much larger clone sits a single nucleotide away, making a read error possible. The same CDR3 arises from other DNA sequences in this sample as well. V lost 6 bases and J lost 5, with 5 bases in between. CDR1 and CDR2 (germline): LGHNT, FRNRAP. This CDR3 region has 11 residues. These data are taken from a study of blood T cell repertoires in COVID-19. Study as a whole: PBMCs, B-cell-depleted T cells, or T cells were the source of the cDNA or gDNA that made up the material.

The method was immunoSEQ multiplex PCR; TCRdb's version includes in-frame clones alone and lacks a portion of them. The table shows about 280,000 clones, with around 80% occurring only once. This chain joins TRBV12-5 and TRBJ1-5; D is uncertain. Sequenced sample: PBMCs or T cells enriched from blood (not recorded which). This TCR was sampled from a man aged 40-55 years who had been exposed to COVID-19. The CDR3: CASGPYQPQHF. DNA for the CDR3: TGTGCTAGTGGCCCTTATCAGCCCCAGCATTTT.